The 30 T cell receptor beta chains below come from one sample, sequenced in a study of shared clonotypes between healthy human individuals. Only in-frame clones appear in the TCRdb table, and some are missing; sequencing was by immunoSEQ multiplex PCR. The repertoire holds under 1,900,000 clones, with approximately 98.5% as singletons. The sequenced sample consisted of naive CD4+ T cells sorted from blood. Subset defined: CD45RA+ positively selected. These receptors were collected from a man between 25 and 39 years old in good health.

The rearrangement uses TRBV18 and TRBJ1-2; D gene uncertain. The CDR3 contains 16 residues. Germline V gene data show CDR1 as KGHSH and CDR2 as LQKENI. Trimming cost V 3 bases and J 3 bases, with 17 bases left between them. The CDR3 sequence: CASSPPGRSFDYGYTF. The CDR3 DNA reads TGTGCCAGCTCACCCCCGGGAAGGTCGTTCGACTATGGCTACACCTTC.

The chain uses TRBV28 and TRBJ2-1; 7 positions match TRBD1. The ends lost 6 bases at V and 6 bases at J; junction bases unmatched: 5. The CDR3 contains 13 residues. Germline V CDR1 and CDR2: MDHEN, SYDVKM. The CDR3 nucleotides read TGTGCCAGCAGGCCCACAGGGGTCAATGAGCAGTTCTTC. As protein: CASRPTGVNEQFF. The full variable domain, with the rest looked up from reference TRBV28 and TRBJ2-1, is DVKVTQSSRYLVKRTGEKVFLECVQDMDHENMFWYRQDPGLGLRLIYFSYDVKMKEKGDIPEGYSVSREKKERFSLILESASTNQTSMYLCASRPTGVNEQFFGPGTRLTVL.

On this clone itself: Different DNA sequences within this sample yield the same CDR3. The chain has TRBV18 and TRBJ1-1; weak D call: TRBD1 (6 bases). With 3 bases removed from V and 1 base from J, the gap between germline ends came to 9 bases. Germline V gives CDR1 KGHSH, CDR2 LQKENI. The CDR3 covers 14 residues. In nucleotides, the CDR3 is TGTGCCAGCTCACCTAAGGGGGGGAACACTGAAGCTTTCTTT. The encoded protein is CASSPKGGNTEAFF.

The CDR3 bases are TGTGCCAGCAGCGCCGGCGCAGCTGGGGCCAACGTCCTGACTTTC. Protein sequence: CASSAGAAGANVLTF. The chain couples TRBV7-3 to TRBJ2-6; D unclear. The germline V and J ends were trimmed by 5 bases and 2 bases, with 10 bases remaining between them. The CDR3 consists of 15 residues. Per germline, CDR1 SGHTA and CDR2 FQGTGA.

As for this clone: Different DNA sequences within this sample yield the same CDR3. The chain employs TRBV14 and TRBJ2-2; 11 bases align to TRBD2. Germline CDR1 is SGHDN and CDR2 is FVKESK. Trimming at V came to 4 bases and at J to 2 bases, leaving 3 bases not matched to a gene. The CDR3 contains 16 residues. The CDR3 DNA follows: TGTGCCAGCAGCCGGACTAGCGGGTTAAACACCGGGGAGCTGTTTTTT. It codes for CASSRTSGLNTGELFF. Using reference TRBV14 and TRBJ2-2 for the parts outside the CDR3, the full variable domain is EAGVTQFPSHSVIEKGQTVTLRCDPISGHDNLYWYRRVMGKEIKFLLHFVKESKQDESGMPNNRFLAERTGGTYSTLKVQPAELEDSGVYFCASSRTSGLNTGELFFGEGSRLTVL.

The chain joins TRBV6-1 to TRBJ2-2; 8 bases agree with TRBD2. The V gene's germline CDR1 is MNHNS and CDR2 SASEGT. This CDR3 spans 15 amino acids. Trimming cost V 4 bases and J 3 bases; bases outside gene matches: 4. The CDR3 sequence is CASSAPSGYTGELFF. CDR3 bases: TGTGCCAGCAGTGCGCCTAGCGGGTACACCGGGGAGCTGTTTTTT.

This clone was seen just once. The chain couples TRBV11-2 to TRBJ2-2; the match to TRBD2 covers 12 bases. V lost 1 base to trimming and J lost 6 bases; unmatched junction nucleotides: 9. CDR3 length: 18 residues. Germline V gene sequence: CDR1 SGHAT, CDR2 FQNNGV. CDR3 loop: CASSLGGRLAGVAGELFF. The CDR3 DNA is TGTGCCAGCAGCTTAGGGGGACGACTAGCGGGAGTAGCCGGGGAGCTGTTTTTT.

This clone was seen only once. The V gene is TRBV7-3, the J gene TRBJ2-1, with D uncertain. Trimming shortened V by 2 bases and J by 6 bases, and 20 bases separated the two germline ends. The CDR3 covers 17 residues. CDR1 and CDR2 from the germline V gene are SGHTA and FQGTGA. Here the CDR3 reads CASSLHPTSWRSNEQFF. CDR3 coding DNA: TGTGCCAGCAGCTTACACCCGACCTCGTGGAGAAGCAATGAGCAGTTCTTC.

The genes are TRBV11-2 and TRBJ2-4; either TRBD1 or TRBD2 may supply D (5 bases each). Trimming left V 1 base short and J 9 bases short, with 16 bases between. The CDR3 totals 15 residues. The germline V gene encodes CDR1 SGHAT and CDR2 FQNNGV. The CDR3, as DNA: TGTGCCAGCAGCTTAGGATTACGGGTGGGGGTCATTCAGTACTTC. Translating gives CASSLGLRVGVIQYF.

The chain joins TRBV11-2 to TRBJ2-1; 8 bases are a match to TRBD1. Per germline, CDR1 SGHAT and CDR2 FQNNGV. The CDR3 loop spans 15 amino acids. The V and J ends lost 4 bases and 6 bases, in that order; junction bases with no gene match: 8. The CDR3 loop reads CASSSLRGHFNEQFF. The CDR3, as DNA: TGTGCCAGCAGCTCCCTCAGGGGGCATTTCAATGAGCAGTTCTTC.

The chain couples TRBV6-5 to TRBJ2-3, with D hard to call. The V gene's germline CDR1 is MNHEY and CDR2 SVGAGI. Trimming removed 6 bases from V and 2 bases from J, with 15 bases in between. The CDR3 runs 15 residues. CDR3 DNA: TGTGCCAGCAGCTATAACTCAAAAGACACAGATACGCAGTATTTT. Translation gives CASSYNSKDTDTQYF.

The chain has TRBV6-5 and TRBJ2-7; 7 nucleotides match TRBD2. The CDR3 totals 16 residues. CDR1 and CDR2 from the germline V gene are MNHEY and SVGAGI. The V and J ends lost 0 bases and 0 bases, in that order; junction bases with no gene match: 5. This CDR3 reads CASSYSVRGSSYEQYF. The CDR3 nucleotides are TGTGCCAGCAGTTACTCGGTCCGCGGGAGCTCCTACGAGCAGTACTTC.

The chain combines TRBV14 with TRBJ2-2; 7 bases fit TRBD1. Per the germline V gene, CDR1 is SGHDN and CDR2 is FVKESK. The J segment lost 1 base and the V segment lost 0 bases, leaving 2 bases of the junction unmatched. The CDR3 contains 16 residues. The CDR3 DNA reads as TGTGCCAGCAGCCAAGAAGGGACAGTGAACACCGGGGAGCTGTTTTTT. Protein: CASSQEGTVNTGELFF.

The chain has TRBV27 and TRBJ2-7, with D possibly TRBD1 on 5 matching bases. The CDR3 is made up of 18 amino acids. V was shortened by 6 bases and J by 6 bases, with 30 bases between the two germline ends. CDR1 and CDR2 from the germline V gene are MNHEY and SMNVEV (reference sequence). CDR3 in DNA: TGTGCCAGCAGCCAAAGCACCGGCGGCAGGGTCGGTTCCGGCGAGCAGTACTTC. Residues: CASSQSTGGRVGSGEQYF.

V gene TRBV14 combines with J gene TRBJ2-7; D may match TRBD1 or TRBD2 (6 bases each). This CDR3 region has 17 residues. The V gene's germline CDR1 is SGHDN and CDR2 FVKESK. Trimming took off 2 bases at V and 2 bases at J, with 19 bases between the two ends. This chain's CDR3 is CASSQKEGRRGAYEQYF. CDR3 bases: TGTGCCAGCAGCCAAAAGGAAGGGAGGAGGGGGGCCTACGAGCAGTACTTC.

The V and J genes are TRBV5-1 and TRBJ2-2; tentatively, D is TRBD1 (6 bases). Germline-derived CDR1 and CDR2 are SGHRS and YFSETQ. The CDR3 length is 15 residues. Trimming cost V 7 bases and J 0 bases, with 13 bases left between them. CDR3 bases: TGCGCCAGCGGGCCGACAGGCGCGAACACCGGGGAGCTGTTTTTT. Protein sequence: CASGPTGANTGELFF.

J is TRBJ1-1 and V is TRBV29-1; 10 nucleotides agree with TRBD1. CDR1 and CDR2 from the germline V gene are SQVTM and ANQGSEA. The CDR3 is made up of 15 amino acids. J lost 7 bases, V lost 1 base, and 9 bases had no gene match. The CDR3 reads CSVEVPGQGRHEAFF. For the CDR3, the DNA is TGCAGCGTTGAAGTGCCGGGACAGGGGCGACATGAAGCTTTCTTT.

The chain carries TRBV5-1 and TRBJ1-1, with D perhaps matching TRBD1 (6 bases). The CDR3 length is 14 residues. Germline V gives CDR1 SGHRS, CDR2 YFSETQ. V lost 5 bases, J lost 3 bases, and 14 bases lay in between. The CDR3 DNA follows: TGCGCCAGCAGGCCGACAGGTTTCGACACTGAAGCTTTCTTT. This sequence encodes CASRPTGFDTEAFF.

CDR3 DNA: TGTGCCAGCAGAGGGGACAGGGGGTACTCCTACGAGCAGTACTTC. This gives the protein CASRGDRGYSYEQYF. This sequence joins TRBV27 and TRBJ2-7, with TRBD1 matching over 11 bases. The CDR3 sequence is 15 residues long. CDR1 and CDR2 from the germline V gene are MNHEY and SMNVEV (reference sequence). The V and J ends lost 6 bases and 0 bases, in that order; junction bases with no gene match: 4.

This rearrangement joins TRBV6-4 to TRBJ1-2, with D unclear. CDR1 and CDR2 (germline): MRHNA, SNTAGT. The V and J ends lost 2 bases and 6 bases respectively, with 4 bases between them. This CDR3 comprises 11 residues. The CDR3 DNA is TGTGCCAGCAGTGACGGCAATGGCTACACCTTC. It yields the protein CASSDGNGYTF.

The CDR3 here is CASSLTTGAQPSYEQYF. The CDR3 region has the DNA TGTGCCAGCAGTCTTACGACAGGGGCCCAACCCTCCTACGAGCAGTACTTC. The gene calls are TRBV11-2 and TRBJ2-7; TRBD1 matches 8 bases. The CDR3 loop spans 17 amino acids. The ends lost 6 bases at V and 0 bases at J; junction bases unmatched: 13. CDR1 is SGHAT and CDR2 is FQNNGV in the germline V gene.

The chain joins TRBV19 to TRBJ2-3, with 11 bases that match TRBD2. The CDR3 contains 14 residues. Germline CDR1 reads LNHDA; CDR2 reads SQIVND (reference sequence). The V gene end was trimmed by 8 bases and the J gene end by 5 bases; junction bases not matched to a gene: 6. CDR3 nucleotide sequence: TGTGCCAGTCGCCTAGCGGGAGGAGGAGATACGCAGTATTTT. It is translated as CASRLAGGGDTQYF.

The chain recombines TRBV7-9 with TRBJ2-7; D might be TRBD1 or TRBD2, each matching 5 bases. The CDR3 consists of 16 residues. Trimming pared 1 base from V and 4 bases from J, leaving 17 bases between. Germline V lookup: CDR1 SEHNR, CDR2 FQNEAQ (reference sequence). The CDR3 DNA reads as TGTGCCAGCAGCTTAGGGGGGTCGGTTAATATATACGAGCAGTACTTC. It codes for CASSLGGSVNIYEQYF.

The gene calls are TRBV6-1 and TRBJ1-2; TRBD1 matches at 8 bases. Looked up from germline, CDR1 is MNHNS and CDR2 is SASEGT. The CDR3 is 16 residues long. The junction had 17 bases not matched to a gene; V was cut back by 4 bases and J by 10 bases. The CDR3 protein is CASSASINRGSPTYTF. CDR3 nucleotides: TGTGCCAGCAGTGCAAGTATCAACAGGGGGTCTCCCACCTACACCTTC.

This chain links TRBV2 with TRBJ1-2, with a weak D call TRBD1 (5 bases). The germline V gene has CDR1 SNHLY and CDR2 FYNNEI. V lost 1 base and J lost 2, with 11 bases in between. This CDR3 is built from 15 residues. The CDR3 protein is CASSEGGSQNYGYTF. In nucleotides, the CDR3 is TGTGCCAGCAGTGAAGGGGGCAGCCAAAACTATGGCTACACCTTC.

The rearrangement uses TRBV2 and TRBJ1-2; D call uncertain. In germline, CDR1 is SNHLY, CDR2 FYNNEI. The germline V and J ends were trimmed by 6 bases and 6 bases, with 14 bases remaining between them. This CDR3 has 13 amino acids. CDR3 sequence: CASRPGEVNGYTF. The CDR3 DNA reads TGTGCCAGCAGACCTGGTGAGGTCAATGGCTACACCTTC.

The chain links TRBV29-1 to TRBJ1-5; TRBD1 agrees at 10 bases. This CDR3 is 13 amino acids long. Germline values: CDR1 SQVTM, CDR2 ANQGSEA. Unmatched junction bases numbered 1, after V lost 4 bases and J lost 4 bases. In DNA form, the CDR3 reads TGCAGCGTTGTGGACAGGGGGAATCAGCCCCAGCATTTT. Translating it yields CSVVDRGNQPQHF.

This sequence joins TRBV6-5 and TRBJ1-2, with 9 bases that match TRBD1. CDR1 is MNHEY, CDR2 SVGAGI, per germline. CDR3 length: 14 amino acids. The ends lost 7 bases at V and 3 bases at J; junction bases unmatched: 6. The CDR3 protein is CASTPDRGYYGYTF. The CDR3 DNA is TGTGCCAGCACTCCCGACAGGGGGTACTATGGCTACACCTTC.

The rearrangement links TRBV11-3 to TRBJ2-1; D not certain. Trimming pared 5 bases from V and 5 bases from J, leaving 10 bases between. Germline loops: CDR1 SGHNT, CDR2 YENEEA. CDR3 length: 13 amino acids. The CDR3 region has the DNA TGTGCCAGCAGCAGCAAAGGACACAATGAGCAGTTCTTC. Residues: CASSSKGHNEQFF.

The chain links TRBV5-5 to TRBJ2-7; 11 nucleotides match TRBD1. The V gene end was trimmed by 0 bases and the J gene end by 3 bases; junction bases not matched to a gene: 5. Germline-derived CDR1 and CDR2 are SGHKS and YYEKEE (reference sequence). The CDR3 is 16 residues long. CDR3 sequence reads: CASSLGPGQGVYEQYF. CDR3 DNA sequence: TGTGCCAGCAGCTTGGGCCCGGGACAGGGGGTCTACGAGCAGTACTTC.